These 25 T cell receptor beta chains were all obtained from the same sample, sequenced in a study of T cell responses to AZD1222 COVID-19 vaccine (dated by TCRdb to about 2021). The sample's time point, from its label and the paper: about 28 days (+/-7) after the second vaccine dose. The library was prepared using the immunoSEQ multiplex PCR assay. Drawn from immuneACCESS, this table holds only the in-frame rearrangements with V and J called that TCRdb kept. Clones are partly lost; checked studies trace under half to an unresolved V gene and leave the rest unexplained. This sample is represented by roughly 150,000 clones; roughly 88% of them were singletons. About 5.9% of the sample goes to the ten largest clones. Material: peripheral blood, obtained 28 days after the second AZD1222 dose. These receptors came from an adult who received the AZD1222 COVID-19 vaccine.

The chain uses TRBV19 and TRBJ1-6, with 8 bases that match TRBD1. The germline gives CDR1 LNHDA, CDR2 SQIVND (reference sequence). The CDR3 sequence is 15 residues long. With 4 bases clipped from V and 7 bases from J, the junction kept 6 bases outside the gene matches. The CDR3 sequence: CASSTRQGMNSPLHF. CDR3 sequence (DNA): TGTGCCAGTAGTACCCGACAGGGGATGAATTCACCCCTCCACTTT.

The chain uses TRBV28 and TRBJ2-7; 10 nucleotides line up with TRBD2. This CDR3 spans 16 amino acids. V shed 4 bases, J shed 0 bases, and the junction held 6 bases outside the gene matches. Germline V gene data show CDR1 as MDHEN and CDR2 as SYDVKM. The CDR3 DNA reads TGTGCCAGCAGTTCCTGGACTAGCGGCACCTCCTACGAGCAGTACTTC. This translates into CASSSWTSGTSYEQYF.

The chain joins TRBV29-1 to TRBJ1-2, with D maybe TRBD1 (5 bases). Trimming cost V 7 bases and J 2 bases, with 11 bases left between them. CDR1 SQVTM and CDR2 ANQGSEA come from the germline V gene. The CDR3 is 12 amino acids. The CDR3 loop is CSASGQNYGYTF. The CDR3 coding sequence is TGCAGCGCGTCAGGGCAGAACTATGGCTACACCTTC.

This chain uses TRBV2 with TRBJ2-2; 7 nucleotides match TRBD1. The CDR3 has 18 residues. The germline V gene has CDR1 SNHLY and CDR2 FYNNEI. The trim removed 7 bases at V and 7 bases at J, leaving 21 bases unmatched. The CDR3: CASINTRQGPFRDGELFF. CDR3 bases: TGTGCCAGCATAAATACGCGACAGGGACCCTTTAGAGACGGGGAGCTGTTTTTT.

In its sample, this clone was seen once. The rearrangement uses TRBV7-9 and TRBJ2-1, with a tentative D call TRBD1 (6 bases). The CDR3 is 15 residues long. V was pared by 4 bases and J by 0 bases, with 10 bases between. Germline V gene data show CDR1 as SEHNR and CDR2 as FQNEAQ (reference sequence). The CDR3 DNA reads as TGTGCCAGCAGCTCAGGACAGTTCTCCTACAATGAGCAGTTCTTC. Translation: CASSSGQFSYNEQFF.

V is TRBV19 and J is TRBJ1-3; no reliable D call. Germline CDR1 and CDR2: LNHDA and SQIVND (reference sequence). The CDR3 length is 16 residues. With 3 bases removed from V and 0 bases from J, the gap between germline ends came to 12 bases. The CDR3 nucleotides read TGTGCCAGTAGTATTATCTACGGGAGCTCTGGAAACACCATATATTTT. Amino acid sequence: CASSIIYGSSGNTIYF.

The chain carries TRBV11-1 and TRBJ1-1; D not certain. Trimming pared 1 base from V and 4 bases from J, leaving 7 bases between. CDR3 length: 13 amino acids. The germline V gene has CDR1 SGHAT and CDR2 FQDESV (reference sequence). CDR3 DNA: TGTGCCAGCAGCTTAGGGGTGGGCACTGAAGCTTTCTTT. Amino acids: CASSLGVGTEAFF.

The V gene is TRBV7-6, the J gene TRBJ2-5, with TRBD2 as a possible D gene (5 bases). Trimming shortened V by 1 base and J by 7 bases, and 22 bases separated the two germline ends. The length of the CDR3 is 17 residues. Looked up from germline, CDR1 is SGHVS and CDR2 is FNYEAQ. DNA for the CDR3: TGTGCCAGCAGCTTAGAGGTCCCTATTAGCGTCCCGGGGACCCAGTACTTC. It is translated as CASSLEVPISVPGTQYF. Together with reference TRBV7-6 and TRBJ2-5, the CDR3 gives the full variable domain: GAGVSQSPRYKVTKRGQDVALRCDPISGHVSLYWYRQALGQGPEFLTYFNYEAQQDKSGLPNDRFSAERPEGSISTLTIQRTEQRDSAMYRCASSLEVPISVPGTQYFGPGTRLLVL.

The gene calls are TRBV5-1 and TRBJ1-6, with TRBD1 matching 7 bases. The CDR3 is 14 amino acids. Germline CDR1 reads SGHRS; CDR2 reads YFSETQ. V was clipped by 4 bases and J by 7 bases; unmatched bases: 5. CDR3 in amino acids: CASSGDRNNSPLHF. CDR3 DNA sequence: TGCGCCAGCAGCGGGGACAGAAACAATTCACCCCTCCACTTT.

This chain joins TRBV29-1 and TRBJ1-1, with TRBD1 as a possible D gene (6 bases). Per germline, CDR1 SQVTM and CDR2 ANQGSEA. V was pared by 4 bases and J by 1 base, with 16 bases between. CDR3 length: 15 residues. The DNA of the CDR3 is TGCAGCGTTGCAATGGGGGGCTATGGGAACACTGAAGCTTTCTTT. Encoded protein: CSVAMGGYGNTEAFF.

The chain is built from TRBV28 and TRBJ2-1; D is possibly TRBD2 (6 bases). This CDR3 comprises 13 residues. The V gene's germline CDR1 is MDHEN and CDR2 SYDVKM. V was shortened by 5 bases and J by 5 bases, with 10 bases between the two germline ends. The CDR3 DNA reads TGTGCCAGCAGTCGGGACTGGAACAATGAGCAGTTCTTC. It specifies CASSRDWNNEQFF. The entire variable domain, with the rest obtained from reference TRBV28 and TRBJ2-1, is as follows: DVKVTQSSRYLVKRTGEKVFLECVQDMDHENMFWYRQDPGLGLRLIYFSYDVKMKEKGDIPEGYSVSREKKERFSLILESASTNQTSMYLCASSRDWNNEQFFGPGTRLTVL.

The chain recombines TRBV2 with TRBJ2-1; TRBD2 aligns across 9 bases. Germline values: CDR1 SNHLY, CDR2 FYNNEI. This CDR3 has 14 amino acids. With V trimmed by 3 bases and J by 9 bases, 6 bases remained unmatched. CDR3 bases: TGTGCCAGCAGTGAGGGGCTAGCGGGGATTGAGCAGTTCTTC. This gives the protein CASSEGLAGIEQFF.

The genes are TRBV28 and TRBJ1-2, with 7 bases aligning to TRBD1. The trim removed 10 bases at V and 4 bases at J, leaving 6 bases unmatched. This CDR3 spans 12 amino acids. Per the germline V gene, CDR1 is MDHEN and CDR2 is SYDVKM. The CDR3 coding sequence is TGTGCCACCCTGACAGGGCCCTATGGCTACACCTTC. This sequence encodes CATLTGPYGYTF.

Only one count was recorded for this clone. The V gene is TRBV29-1, the J gene TRBJ2-5; D is perhaps TRBD1 (6 bases). The germline V gene encodes CDR1 SQVTM and CDR2 ANQGSEA. Trimming took off 4 bases at V and 1 base at J, with 16 bases between the two ends. There are 15 residues in the CDR3. CDR3 sequence: CSVGGQGKAQETQYF. In nucleotides, the CDR3 is TGCAGCGTTGGGGGGCAGGGAAAGGCCCAAGAGACCCAGTACTTC.

The table lists this clone with a count of one. This chain joins TRBV7-2 and TRBJ2-5; D is uncertain. Deletions cut 3 bases from V and 5 bases from J, with 4 bases between. CDR3 length: 11 residues. Germline V gives CDR1 SGHTA, CDR2 FQGNSA. The CDR3 is CASSFMETQYF. In DNA, the CDR3 is TGTGCCAGCAGCTTTATGGAGACCCAGTACTTC.

The chain joins TRBV23-1 to TRBJ2-7; D is ambiguous. TRBV23-1 is flagged as an ORF with uncertain function. V lost 4 bases to trimming and J lost 6 bases, with 7 bases between them. CDR3 length: 11 residues. The CDR3 protein is CASSPPSEQYF. The CDR3 nucleotides are TGCGCCAGCAGTCCCCCAAGCGAGCAGTACTTC.

In the case of this clone: The germline gene is not matched at one end of the junction; a read error may be the cause. This sequence joins TRBV5-6 and TRBJ2-5; D is ambiguous. This CDR3 region has 12 residues. Per the germline V gene, CDR1 is SGHDT and CDR2 is YYEEEE. For the CDR3, the DNA is TGTGCCAGCAGCTTGGGCGACCCCAGAATAGACTTC. Protein: CASSLGDPRIDF.

The chain links TRBV5-1 to TRBJ2-2; the D call may be TRBD1 or TRBD2 (5 bases each). The CDR3 has 17 residues. With 1 base removed from V and 5 bases from J, the gap between germline ends came to 18 bases. Germline V gene sequence: CDR1 SGHRS, CDR2 YFSETQ. CDR3 region: CASSLPGPRTETGELFF. The CDR3 DNA reads TGCGCCAGCAGCTTGCCGGGGCCAAGGACCGAGACCGGGGAGCTGTTTTTT.

The chain joins TRBV6-5 to TRBJ1-2; 8 positions agree with TRBD1. This CDR3 comprises 15 residues. The J segment lost 8 bases and the V segment lost 2 bases, leaving 10 bases of the junction unmatched. Per the germline V gene, CDR1 is MNHEY and CDR2 is SVGAGI. The CDR3 DNA is TGTGCCAGCAGTTACCGGGACAGGTCCCTGGGGGGCTACACCTTC. It specifies CASSYRDRSLGGYTF.

The rearrangement links TRBV28 to TRBJ2-4; D is undetermined. Trimming removed 8 bases at V and 1 base at J, with 15 bases between. The CDR3 extends over 15 amino acids. Germline CDR1 and CDR2: MDHEN and SYDVKM. The CDR3 DNA follows: TGTGCCAGCGCCCATCCCTCTGGGGCCAAAAACATTCAGTACTTC. Translation: CASAHPSGAKNIQYF.

The rearrangement links TRBV6-5 to TRBJ1-4, with a possible D match to TRBD1 (5 bases). Germline CDR1 is MNHEY and CDR2 is SVGAGI. This CDR3 is built from 15 residues. V gave up 7 bases and J gave up 3 bases, with 15 bases separating them. The CDR3 reads CASTVGQGANEKLFF. The CDR3 DNA reads as TGTGCCAGCACTGTCGGCCAGGGAGCTAATGAAAAACTGTTTTTT.

A few counts support this clone. The chain links TRBV7-9 to TRBJ1-4; D not resolved. Germline values: CDR1 SEHNR, CDR2 FQNEAQ (reference sequence). V lost 5 bases, J lost 8 bases, and 6 bases lay in between. The CDR3 loop spans 11 amino acids. The CDR3 loop is CASSPWEKLFF. The CDR3 coding sequence is TGTGCCAGCAGCCCCTGGGAAAAACTGTTTTTT. The full variable domain, in which reference TRBV7-9 and TRBJ1-4 provide the parts outside the CDR3, is DTGVSQNPRHKITKRGQNVTFRCDPISEHNRLYWYRQTLGQGPEFLTYFQNEAQLEKSRLLSDRFSAERPKGSFSTLEIQRTEQGDSAMYLCASSPWEKLFFGSGTQLSVL.

The CDR3 DNA sequence: TGTGCCAGTAGTATCCGGAAACCTGTTGGCACAGATACGCAGTATTTT. This codes for CASSIRKPVGTDTQYF. V gene TRBV19 combines with J gene TRBJ2-3; the D is unclear. This CDR3 spans 16 amino acids. The germline V gene has CDR1 LNHDA and CDR2 SQIVND (reference sequence). Trimming left V 3 bases short and J 1 base short, with 14 bases between. Full variable domain (outside the CDR3, taken from reference TRBV19 and TRBJ2-3): DGGITQSPKYLFRKEGQNVTLSCEQNLNHDAMYWYRQDPGQGLRLIYYSQIVNDFQKGDIAEGYSVSREKKESFPLTVTSAQKNPTAFYLCASSIRKPVGTDTQYFGPGTRLTVL.

The V gene is TRBV7-2, the J gene TRBJ1-2; D is undetermined. The CDR3 is 15 residues long. Trimming cost V 2 bases and J 7 bases, with 17 bases left between them. Per germline, CDR1 SGHTA and CDR2 FQGNSA. The CDR3, as DNA: TGTGCCAGCAGCTTACAGTCCCGTCCGGGTGGTGGCTACACCTTC. This sequence encodes CASSLQSRPGGGYTF.

The chain couples TRBV7-3 to TRBJ2-6, with D uncertain. This CDR3 comprises 19 residues. Trimming pared 5 bases from V and 0 bases from J, leaving 20 bases between. Germline V CDR1 and CDR2: SGHTA, FQGTGA. CDR3 DNA sequence: TGTGCCAGCAGCCCCCTCGCGCCCACTTACTTCTCTGGGGCCAACGTCCTGACTTTC. As protein: CASSPLAPTYFSGANVLTF.